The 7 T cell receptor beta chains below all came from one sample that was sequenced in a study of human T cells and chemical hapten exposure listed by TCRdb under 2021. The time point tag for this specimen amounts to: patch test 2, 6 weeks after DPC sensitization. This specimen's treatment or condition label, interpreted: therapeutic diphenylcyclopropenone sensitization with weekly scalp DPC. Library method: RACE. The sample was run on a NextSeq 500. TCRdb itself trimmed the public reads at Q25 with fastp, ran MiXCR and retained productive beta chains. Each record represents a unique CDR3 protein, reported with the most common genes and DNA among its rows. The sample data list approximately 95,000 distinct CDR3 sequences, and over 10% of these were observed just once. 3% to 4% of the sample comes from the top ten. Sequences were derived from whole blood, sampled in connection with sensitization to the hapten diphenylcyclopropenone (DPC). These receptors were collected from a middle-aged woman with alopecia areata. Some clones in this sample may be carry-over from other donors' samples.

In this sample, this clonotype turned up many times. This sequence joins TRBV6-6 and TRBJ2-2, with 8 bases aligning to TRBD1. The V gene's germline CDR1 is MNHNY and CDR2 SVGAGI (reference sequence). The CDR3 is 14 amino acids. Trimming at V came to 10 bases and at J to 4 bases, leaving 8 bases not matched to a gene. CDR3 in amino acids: CATDRGAVTGELFF. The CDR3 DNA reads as TGTGCCACAGACAGGGGAGCTGTCACCGGGGAGCTGTTTTTT.

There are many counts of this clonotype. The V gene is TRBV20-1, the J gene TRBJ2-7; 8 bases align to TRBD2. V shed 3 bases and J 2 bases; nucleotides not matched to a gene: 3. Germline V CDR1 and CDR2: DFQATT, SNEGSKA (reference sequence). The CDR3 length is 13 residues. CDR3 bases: TGCAGTGCTAGCGGGGGGGTCACCTACGAGCAGTACTTC. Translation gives CSASGGVTYEQYF.

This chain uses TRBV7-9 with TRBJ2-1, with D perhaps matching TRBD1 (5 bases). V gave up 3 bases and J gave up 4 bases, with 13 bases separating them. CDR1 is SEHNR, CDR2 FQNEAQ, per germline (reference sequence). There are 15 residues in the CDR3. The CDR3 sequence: CASSFGSGPYNEQFF. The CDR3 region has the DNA TGTGCCAGCAGCTTTGGGTCAGGGCCGTACAATGAGCAGTTCTTC.

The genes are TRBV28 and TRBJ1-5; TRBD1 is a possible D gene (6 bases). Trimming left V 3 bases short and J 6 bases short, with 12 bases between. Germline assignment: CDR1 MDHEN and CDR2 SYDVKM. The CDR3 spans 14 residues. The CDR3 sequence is CASSLGGSFQPQHF. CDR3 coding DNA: TGTGCCAGCAGTTTGGGGGGCTCGTTTCAGCCCCAGCATTTT.

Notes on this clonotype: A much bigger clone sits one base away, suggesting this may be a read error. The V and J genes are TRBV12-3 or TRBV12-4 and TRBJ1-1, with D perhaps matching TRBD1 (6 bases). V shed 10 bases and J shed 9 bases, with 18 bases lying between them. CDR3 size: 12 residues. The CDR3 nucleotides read TGTGCCAACATTTTGGGGGCAGGTAAAGCTTTCTTT. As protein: CANILGAGKAFF.

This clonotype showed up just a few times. The CDR3 DNA is TGTGCCAGCAGCTTGGAGCCAGGAGATGAGCAGTTCTTC. Translating it yields CASSLEPGDEQFF. The chain uses TRBV9 and TRBJ2-1; no definite D call. V was cut by 4 bases and J by 8 bases, with 13 bases left in between. There are 13 residues in the CDR3. Germline CDR1 SGDLS, CDR2 YYNGEE.

The DNA of the CDR3 is TGCAGTGCTAGGGAGACAGGACCATGGGAGACCCAGTACTTC. Translating gives CSARETGPWETQYF. The rearrangement links TRBV20-1 to TRBJ2-5; possible D gene TRBD1, 6 bases. CDR1 and CDR2 from the germline V gene are DFQATT and SNEGSKA (reference sequence). Trimming left V 3 bases short and J 5 bases short, with 16 bases between. The CDR3 is made up of 14 amino acids.